This TCR beta chain was captured by sequencing in a study of neurological immune-mediated disorders. The germline V gene has CDR1 KGHDR and CDR2 SFDVKD. Trimming shortened V by 3 bases and J by 2 bases, and 13 bases separated the two germline ends. CDR3 length: 15 residues. cDNA synthesis was performed by 5'RACE with 10-nucleotide random UMIs. Over 200 million TCR-beta sequences from 15-18 subjects came out of each sequencing run. TCRdb called the 5' RACE reads again in MiXCR, with one record for every CDR3 protein. The sample holds 44,000 or so distinct CDR3 sequences, about 6.3% seen once. The controls, all healthy individuals, were blood bank volunteers in Maryland, USA.

Sequencing was carried out using CD4+ T cells from blood. V is TRBV24-1 and J is TRBJ2-7, with D perhaps TRBD1 or TRBD2 (5 bases each). The receptor's source is a woman aged 40 to 55 in good health. CDR3 nucleotides: TGTGCCACCAGTGATCGAGGGGTTGGCGCCTACGAGCAGTACTTC. This encodes CATSDRGVGAYEQYF.